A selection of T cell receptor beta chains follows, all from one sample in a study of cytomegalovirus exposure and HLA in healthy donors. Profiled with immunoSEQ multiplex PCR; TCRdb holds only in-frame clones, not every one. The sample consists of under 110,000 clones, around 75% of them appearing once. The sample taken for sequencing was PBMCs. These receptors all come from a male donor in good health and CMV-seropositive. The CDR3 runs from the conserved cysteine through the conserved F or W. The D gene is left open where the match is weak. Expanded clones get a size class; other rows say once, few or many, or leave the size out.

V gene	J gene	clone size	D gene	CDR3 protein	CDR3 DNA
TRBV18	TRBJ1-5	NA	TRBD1	CASSPGGQGVQPQHF	TGTGCCAGCTCACCGGGGGGACAGGGAGTACAGCCCCAGCATTTT
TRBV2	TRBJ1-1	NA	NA	CASSGQGRGDTEAFF	TGTGCCAGCAGTGGGCAGGGGAGAGGCGACACTGAAGCTTTCTTT
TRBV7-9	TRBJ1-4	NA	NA	CASSHRLNNEKLFF	TGTGCCAGCAGCCACAGGTTAAATAATGAAAAACTGTTTTTT
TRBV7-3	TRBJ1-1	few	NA	CASSLSLNTEAFF	TGTGCCAGCAGCTTATCTTTGAACACTGAAGCTTTCTTT
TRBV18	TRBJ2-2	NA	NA	CASSPDLVHTGELFF	TGTGCCAGCTCACCGGATCTAGTCCACACCGGGGAGCTGTTTTTT
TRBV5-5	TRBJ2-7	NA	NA	CASSFGQGKTYEQYF	TGTGCCAGCAGCTTCGGCCAGGGAAAGACCTACGAGCAGTACTTC
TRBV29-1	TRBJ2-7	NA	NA	CSVEDLGGQRPYEQYF	TGCAGCGTTGAAGATCTGGGGGGACAGAGACCCTACGAGCAGTACTTC
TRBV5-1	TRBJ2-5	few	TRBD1	CASSPGQVGTTQYF	TGCGCCAGCAGCCCAGGACAGGTCGGGACCACCCAGTACTTC
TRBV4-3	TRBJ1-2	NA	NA	CASSQVTPGYHGYTF	TGCGCCAGCAGCCAGGTGACCCCGGGGTATCATGGCTACACCTTC
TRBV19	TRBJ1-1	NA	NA	CASRDRRLEAFF	TGTGCCAGTAGGGACAGACGACTTGAAGCTTTCTTT
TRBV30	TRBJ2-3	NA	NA	CAWCAFGDTQYF	TGTGCCTGGTGTGCCTTCGGAGATACGCAGTATTTT
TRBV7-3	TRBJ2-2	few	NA	CASSVVGGGGGELFF	TGTGCCAGCAGCGTCGTGGGAGGAGGCGGCGGGGAGCTGTTTTTT